These T cell receptor beta chains were read from a single sample in a study of human T cells and chemical hapten exposure. Via MiXCR, TCRdb re-called the 5' RACE reads, giving one row per CDR3 protein. Of fewer than 150,000 distinct CDR3 sequences in the sample, roughly a fifth were seen once. The origin of the receptors is a human donor in good health. Both conserved end residues are part of each CDR3. Clone size is given for some rows only: seen once, a few or many times, or a class if the clone is expanded.

clone size: .; V gene: TRBV18; CDR3 length: 14; CDR3 protein: CASSPYASTDTQYF
clone size: .; V gene: TRBV12-3/TRBV12-4; CDR3 length: 12; CDR3 protein: CASKGGRETQYF
clone size: few; V gene: TRBV6-2/TRBV6-3; CDR3 length: 14; CDR3 protein: CASSYPQSGGTQYF
clone size: .; V gene: TRBV7-6; CDR3 length: 19; CDR3 protein: CASSLAETGGRLGNQPQHF
clone size: few; V gene: TRBV12-3/TRBV12-4; CDR3 length: 13; CDR3 protein: CASTSRTRTEQFF
clone size: many; V gene: TRBV4-2; CDR3 length: 16; CDR3 protein: CASSPLTSGSYNEQFF
clone size: few; V gene: TRBV20-1; CDR3 length: 18; CDR3 protein: CSASRTPTNTLAKNIQYF
clone size: .; V gene: TRBV4-1; CDR3 length: 13; CDR3 protein: CASKGTSAMAQFF
clone size: .; V gene: TRBV4-1; CDR3 length: 17; CDR3 protein: CASSQVAQVLAKNIQYF
clone size: few; V gene: TRBV12-3/TRBV12-4; CDR3 length: 16; CDR3 protein: CASSDSGSRSYNEQFF
clone size: .; V gene: TRBV14; CDR3 length: 15; CDR3 protein: CASSPSGQGVYEQYF
clone size: .; V gene: TRBV5-1; CDR3 length: 15; CDR3 protein: CASSLGGQGSGKAFF
clone size: .; V gene: TRBV3-1; CDR3 length: 17; CDR3 protein: CASSQVGGPIMNTEAFF
clone size: few; V gene: TRBV2; CDR3 length: 16; CDR3 protein: CASSASQRDYYNEQFF
clone size: few; V gene: TRBV5-1; CDR3 length: 15; CDR3 protein: CASSLRSGGGDIQYF
clone size: .; V gene: TRBV28; CDR3 length: 13; CDR3 protein: CASSFLSPGEQFF
clone size: few; V gene: TRBV6-6; CDR3 length: 13; CDR3 protein: CASSQSESSPLHF
clone size: .; V gene: TRBV20-1; CDR3 length: 14; CDR3 protein: CSAPEITRQETQYF
clone size: few; V gene: TRBV24-1; CDR3 length: 13; CDR3 protein: CATSDGGRAEAFF
clone size: few; V gene: TRBV20-1; CDR3 length: 15; CDR3 protein: CSAQMRASGRNEQFF
clone size: .; V gene: TRBV6-5; CDR3 length: 12; CDR3 protein: CASSYRGSPLHF
clone size: many; V gene: TRBV28; CDR3 length: 13; CDR3 protein: CASVGTGNQPQHF
clone size: .; V gene: TRBV24-1; CDR3 length: 11; CDR3 protein: CATSTGNEQFF
clone size: .; V gene: TRBV6-5; CDR3 length: 18; CDR3 protein: CASSRRGVVSYMNTEAFF
clone size: few; V gene: TRBV29-1; CDR3 length: 8; CDR3 protein: CSVPWTPF
clone size: few; V gene: TRBV28; CDR3 length: 15; CDR3 protein: CASRRGGTGNEKLFF
clone size: .; V gene: TRBV12-3/TRBV12-4; CDR3 length: 14; CDR3 protein: CASRAREALYEQYF
clone size: .; V gene: TRBV6-1; CDR3 length: 15; CDR3 protein: CASSPRQGSTDTQYF
clone size: .; V gene: TRBV4-1; CDR3 length: 14; CDR3 protein: CASSLGQINTEAFF
clone size: few; V gene: TRBV6-2/TRBV6-3; CDR3 length: 12; CDR3 protein: CASRSTGGVEYF
clone size: few; V gene: TRBV6-6; CDR3 length: 15; CDR3 protein: CASSISGLRTDTQYF
clone size: few; V gene: TRBV28; CDR3 length: 15; CDR3 protein: CASSWRPPPQETQYF
clone size: .; V gene: TRBV24-1; CDR3 length: 12; CDR3 protein: CATSEFTGREYF
clone size: .; V gene: TRBV28; CDR3 length: 14; CDR3 protein: CASTSTGGYNEQFF
clone size: .; V gene: TRBV2; CDR3 length: 14; CDR3 protein: CASRSTGGNQPQHF
clone size: .; V gene: TRBV24-1; CDR3 length: 14; CDR3 protein: CATSDGGRYNEQFF
clone size: few; V gene: TRBV5-4; CDR3 length: 16; CDR3 protein: CASSLLAAGTVGDQYF
clone size: few; V gene: TRBV6-6; CDR3 length: 14; CDR3 protein: CASNSGNFTNEQYF